One sample yielded the 7 T cell receptor beta chains listed below, sequenced in a study of blood T cell repertoires in COVID-19. The repertoire was sequenced with immunoSEQ multiplex PCR; TCRdb's copy has only in-frame clones and lacks some. The sample consists of under 250,000 clones, around 90% of them appearing once. Sequencing used PBMCs or T cells enriched from blood (not recorded which). Every receptor here comes from a woman aged 25 to 39 with acute COVID-19.

This chain connects TRBV3-1 (or the pseudogene TRBV3-2) to TRBJ1-4, with 10 bases aligning to TRBD1. With 2 bases clipped from V and 7 bases from J, the junction kept 13 bases outside the gene matches. There are 18 residues in the CDR3. Germline-derived CDR1 and CDR2 are LGHDT and YNNKEL (reference sequence). CDR3 bases: TGTGCCAGCAGCCAACTGACAGGGGGCGTACACAGAGCTGAAAAACTGTTTTTT. Its protein is CASSQLTGGVHRAEKLFF.

V gene TRBV5-1 combines with J gene TRBJ1-2, with TRBD1 identical over 8 bases. V dropped 1 base and J dropped 8; count of bases not matched to a gene: 10. This CDR3 contains 15 residues. CDR1 is SGHRS, CDR2 YFSETQ, per germline. CDR3 protein: CASSLFGGDRGGYTF. The CDR3, as DNA: TGCGCCAGCAGCTTGTTTGGTGGAGACAGGGGAGGCTACACCTTC.

The chain is built from TRBV5-1 and TRBJ1-6; the D gene is possibly TRBD1 (6 bases). This CDR3 is 15 amino acids long. Germline V gene sequence: CDR1 SGHRS, CDR2 YFSETQ. Between the trimmed V and J ends, which lost 5 bases and 3 bases, there was a span of 12 bases. This CDR3 is CASSTTGIYNSPLHF. The DNA for the CDR3 is TGCGCCAGCAGTACGACAGGCATCTATAATTCACCCCTCCACTTT.

The rearrangement links TRBV14 to TRBJ2-5, with 9 bases lining up with TRBD1. The J segment lost 4 bases and the V segment lost 4 bases, leaving 1 base of the junction unmatched. The germline V gene encodes CDR1 SGHDN and CDR2 FVKESK. The CDR3 consists of 13 residues. The CDR3 nucleotides are TGTGCCAGCAGCCGACAGGGGGGAGAGACCCAGTACTTC. It codes for CASSRQGGETQYF.

The CDR3 spells CASSLVAGEEETQYF. The CDR3 DNA sequence: TGCGCCAGCAGCTTGGTAGCGGGGGAGGAAGAGACCCAGTACTTC. V usage is TRBV5-1 and J usage is TRBJ2-5; 9 nucleotides match TRBD2. With 0 bases clipped from V and 3 bases from J, the junction kept 3 bases outside the gene matches. The CDR3 is 15 residues long. In germline, CDR1 is SGHRS, CDR2 YFSETQ.

This chain joins TRBV7-2 and TRBJ2-7; 9 bases align to TRBD1. Germline V gene data show CDR1 as SGHTA and CDR2 as FQGNSA. V shed 5 bases and J 5 bases; nucleotides not matched to a gene: 10. CDR3 length: 15 amino acids. Here the CDR3 DNA reads TGTGCCAGCAGCATGACAGGGGGGGTTTTCGACGAGCAGTACTTC. It codes for CASSMTGGVFDEQYF.

The gene calls are TRBV29-1 and TRBJ2-7; a possible D gene is TRBD1 (5 bases). Germline-derived CDR1 and CDR2 are SQVTM and ANQGSEA. This CDR3 region has 11 residues. V shed 2 bases and J shed 3 bases, with 5 bases lying between them. The CDR3 is CSVERGYEQYF. For the CDR3, the DNA is TGCAGCGTTGAAAGGGGCTACGAGCAGTACTTC.